At least ten counts were recorded for the clone carrying this T cell receptor beta chain. No antigen is known for it. This library used 300 to 450 ng RNA and molecular barcoded adaptors spanning alpha/delta and beta/gamma chains. Via MiXCR, TCRdb re-called the reads, giving one row per CDR3 protein. The sample includes about 57,000 distinct CDR3 sequences, roughly 14% of them seen just once. This sample stems from a study of read filtering for tumor transcriptome and immune sequencing. For the study at large: Patients were 17 male and 11 to 15 female, mean age around 67 years, range 47 to 80. The study's findings and limits: In IR-seq, single-read clonotypes were roughly 80% of clonotypes but about 3.5% of reads. The CD138-negative fraction was mixed bone marrow immune cells, not pure T cells.

This CDR3 spans 13 amino acids. The V segment lost 10 bases and the J segment 1 base; nucleotides outside the gene matches: 4. The V gene's germline CDR1 is ENHRY and CDR2 SYGVKD. Bone marrow was sampled from every patient at the time of active disease. This chain uses TRBV10-3 with TRBJ1-1; 9 positions agree with TRBD1. This sequence was found in a donor at least 40 years old with multiple myeloma. Sequenced material: a population of CD138-negative cells sorted from bone marrow. The CDR3 spells CATKTGGNTEAFF. CDR3 DNA: TGTGCCACCAAGACAGGGGGGAACACTGAAGCTTTCTTT.